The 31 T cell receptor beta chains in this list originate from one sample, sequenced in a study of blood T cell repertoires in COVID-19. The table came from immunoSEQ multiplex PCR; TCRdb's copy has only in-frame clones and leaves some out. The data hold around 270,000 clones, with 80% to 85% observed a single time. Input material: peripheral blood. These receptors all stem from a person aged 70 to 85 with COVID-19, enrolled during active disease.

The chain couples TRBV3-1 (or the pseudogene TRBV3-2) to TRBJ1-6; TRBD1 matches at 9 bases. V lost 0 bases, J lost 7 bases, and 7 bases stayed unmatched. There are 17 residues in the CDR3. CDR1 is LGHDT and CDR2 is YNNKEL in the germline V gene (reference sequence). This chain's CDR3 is CASSQEEGGQGNSPLHF. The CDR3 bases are TGTGCCAGCAGCCAAGAAGAAGGGGGACAGGGAAATTCACCCCTCCACTTT.

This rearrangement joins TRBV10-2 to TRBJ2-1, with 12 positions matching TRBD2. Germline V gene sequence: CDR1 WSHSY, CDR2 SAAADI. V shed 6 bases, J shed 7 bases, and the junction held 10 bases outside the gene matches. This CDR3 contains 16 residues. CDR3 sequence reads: CASRARLAGASNEQFF. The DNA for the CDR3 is TGCGCCAGCAGGGCCCGACTAGCGGGGGCGTCTAATGAGCAGTTCTTC.

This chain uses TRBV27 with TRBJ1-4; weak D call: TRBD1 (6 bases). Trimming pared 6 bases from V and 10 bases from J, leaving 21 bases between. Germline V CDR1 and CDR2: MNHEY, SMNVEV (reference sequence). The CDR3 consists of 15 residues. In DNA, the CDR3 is TGTGCCAGCAGAGGGGGAACCTTCCGGTCTGGAAAACTGTTTTTT. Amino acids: CASRGGTFRSGKLFF.

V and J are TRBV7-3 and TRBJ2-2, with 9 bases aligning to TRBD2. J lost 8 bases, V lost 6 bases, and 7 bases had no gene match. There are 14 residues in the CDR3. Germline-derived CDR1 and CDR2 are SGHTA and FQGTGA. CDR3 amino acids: CASRSGGPLGELFF. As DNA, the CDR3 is TGTGCCAGCAGGAGCGGGGGGCCCCTAGGGGAGCTGTTTTTT.

The CDR3 reads CASSTGGTEAFF. For the CDR3, the DNA is TGTGCCAGCAGCACAGGGGGCACTGAAGCTTTCTTT. The V and J genes are TRBV11-3 and TRBJ1-1, with 8 bases aligning to TRBD1. The CDR3 spans 12 residues. The J segment lost 4 bases and the V segment lost 5 bases, leaving 0 bases of the junction unmatched. CDR1 and CDR2 from the germline V gene are SGHNT and YENEEA.

CDR3 protein: CATCGGSYNEQFF. The CDR3 DNA reads as TGTGCCACCTGCGGGGGTTCCTACAATGAGCAGTTCTTC. The chain has TRBV24-1 and TRBJ2-1, with 7 bases fitting TRBD2. J gave up 1 base and V 9 bases, and 2 bases lay outside the gene matches. Germline CDR1 KGHDR, CDR2 SFDVKD. The CDR3 contains 13 residues.

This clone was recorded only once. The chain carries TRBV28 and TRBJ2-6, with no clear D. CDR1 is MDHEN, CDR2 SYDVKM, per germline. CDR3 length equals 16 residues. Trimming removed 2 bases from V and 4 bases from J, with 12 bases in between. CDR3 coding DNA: TGTGCCAGCAGTTTAGTTTCGGGTTCCGGGGCCAACGTCCTGACTTTC. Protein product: CASSLVSGSGANVLTF.

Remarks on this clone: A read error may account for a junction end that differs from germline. The CDR3 bases are TGTGCCAGCAGCTTTACTAGCGGGGCCTCCTCCGAGCAGTACTTC. As protein: CASSFTSGASSEQYF. The V and J genes are TRBV7-2 and TRBJ2-7, with 10 nucleotides matching TRBD2. Germline values: CDR1 SGHTA, CDR2 FQGNSA. There are 15 residues in the CDR3.

CDR3: CASSQDRVADTQYF. In nucleotides, the CDR3 is TGTGCCAGCAGCCAAGATCGAGTCGCAGATACGCAGTATTTT. The chain is built from TRBV3-1 (or the pseudogene TRBV3-2) and TRBJ2-3, with D unresolved. CDR1 and CDR2 (germline): LGHDT, YNNKEL (reference sequence). Trimming pared 0 bases from V and 4 bases from J, leaving 8 bases between. The CDR3 extends over 14 amino acids.

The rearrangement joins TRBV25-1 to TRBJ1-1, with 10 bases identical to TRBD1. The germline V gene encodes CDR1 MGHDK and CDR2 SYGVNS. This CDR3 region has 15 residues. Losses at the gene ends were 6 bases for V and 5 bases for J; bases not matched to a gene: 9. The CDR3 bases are TGTGCCAGCAGGGGGGACAGGGGCGGGGGAACTGAAGCTTTCTTT. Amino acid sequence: CASRGDRGGGTEAFF.

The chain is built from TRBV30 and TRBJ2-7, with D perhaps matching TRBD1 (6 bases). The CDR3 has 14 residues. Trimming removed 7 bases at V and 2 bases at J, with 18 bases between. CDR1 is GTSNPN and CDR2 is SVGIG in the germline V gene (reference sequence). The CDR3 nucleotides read TGTGCCTCGTCCGGGACATTCGGACCCTACGAGCAGTACTTC. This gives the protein CASSGTFGPYEQYF. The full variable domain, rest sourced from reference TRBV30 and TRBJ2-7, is SQTIHQWPATLVQPVGSPLSLECTVEGTSNPNLYWYRQAAGRGLQLLFYSVGIGQISSEVPQNLSASRPQDRQFILSSKKLLLSDSGFYLCASSGTFGPYEQYFGPGTRLTVT.

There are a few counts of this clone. In DNA form, the CDR3 reads TGTGCCAGCAGCACTCGAGGGACACCCAGGGTGCCCCAGCATTTT. This encodes CASSTRGTPRVPQHF. V is TRBV21-1 and J is TRBJ1-5; the table assigns TRBD1, which was not confirmed against the DNA. TRBV21-1 represents a pseudogene. The CDR3 covers 15 residues.

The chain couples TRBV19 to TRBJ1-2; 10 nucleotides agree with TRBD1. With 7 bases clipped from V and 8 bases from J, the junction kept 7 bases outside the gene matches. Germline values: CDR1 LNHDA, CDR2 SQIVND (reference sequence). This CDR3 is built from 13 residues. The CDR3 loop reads CASIRDRGAGYTF. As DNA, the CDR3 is TGTGCCAGTATCCGGGACAGGGGCGCGGGCTACACCTTC.

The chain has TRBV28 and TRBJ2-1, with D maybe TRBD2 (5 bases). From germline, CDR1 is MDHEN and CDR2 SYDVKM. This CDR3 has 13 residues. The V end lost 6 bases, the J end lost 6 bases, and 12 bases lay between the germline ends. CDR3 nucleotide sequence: TGTGCCAGCAGACTAGTGAGAACCAATGAGCAGTTCTTC. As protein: CASRLVRTNEQFF.

The CDR3 spells CAGGRAANTEAFF. The CDR3 DNA sequence: TGTGCCGGAGGACGGGCAGCTAACACTGAAGCTTTCTTT. The rearrangement joins TRBV30 to TRBJ1-1, with D hard to call. Germline V CDR1 and CDR2: GTSNPN, SVGIG (reference sequence). V was pared by 8 bases and J by 2 bases, with 15 bases between. The CDR3 extends over 13 amino acids.

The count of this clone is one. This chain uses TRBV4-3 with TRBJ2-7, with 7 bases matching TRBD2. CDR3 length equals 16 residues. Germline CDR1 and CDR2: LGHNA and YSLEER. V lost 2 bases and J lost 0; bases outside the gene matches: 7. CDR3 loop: CASSQILGGSSYEQYF. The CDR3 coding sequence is TGCGCCAGCAGCCAAATCCTCGGCGGGAGCTCCTACGAGCAGTACTTC.

CDR3 in amino acids: CASSQEQTGREQFF. The CDR3 DNA is TGTGCCAGCAGCCAAGAGCAAACAGGACGTGAGCAGTTCTTC. J is TRBJ2-1 and V is TRBV4-2, with a weak D call TRBD1 (5 bases). The germline V gene encodes CDR1 LGHNA and CDR2 YNFKEQ. V was cut by 0 bases and J by 9 bases, with 12 bases left in between. CDR3 length equals 14 residues.

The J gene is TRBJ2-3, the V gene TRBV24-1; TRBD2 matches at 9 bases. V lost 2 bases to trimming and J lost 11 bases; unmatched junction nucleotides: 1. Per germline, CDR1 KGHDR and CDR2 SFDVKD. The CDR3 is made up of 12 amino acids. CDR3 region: CATSDSAGGQYF. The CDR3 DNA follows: TGTGCCACCAGTGATTCAGCGGGGGGGCAGTATTTT.

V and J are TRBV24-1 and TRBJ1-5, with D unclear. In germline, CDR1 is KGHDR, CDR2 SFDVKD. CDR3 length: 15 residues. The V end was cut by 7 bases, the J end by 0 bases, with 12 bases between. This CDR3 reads CATRSSPPSNQPQHF. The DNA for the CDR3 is TGTGCCACCAGATCGAGTCCACCTAGCAATCAGCCCCAGCATTTT.

In DNA, the CDR3 is TGTGCCAGCAGTTTAAGTGGGGGACACACAGATACGCAGTATTTT. It translates to CASSLSGGHTDTQYF. J is TRBJ2-3 and V is TRBV28; maybe TRBD1 (6 bases). The CDR3 length is 15 residues. The V end lost 2 bases, the J end lost 2 bases, and 11 bases lay between the germline ends. Germline CDR1 and CDR2: MDHEN and SYDVKM.

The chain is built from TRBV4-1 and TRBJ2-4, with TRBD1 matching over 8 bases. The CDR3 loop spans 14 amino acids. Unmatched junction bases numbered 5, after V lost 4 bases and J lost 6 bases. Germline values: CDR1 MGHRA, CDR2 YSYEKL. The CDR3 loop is CASSPRQGLNIQYF. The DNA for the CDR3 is TGCGCCAGCAGCCCAAGACAGGGGTTAAACATTCAGTACTTC.

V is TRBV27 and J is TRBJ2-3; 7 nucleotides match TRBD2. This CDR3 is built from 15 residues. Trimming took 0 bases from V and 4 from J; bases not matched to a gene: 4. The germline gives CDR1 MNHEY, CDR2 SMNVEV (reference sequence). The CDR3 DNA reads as TGTGCCAGCAGTTTATCGCGGGGGAGGCCAGATACGCAGTATTTT. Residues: CASSLSRGRPDTQYF.

CDR3 loop: CASSWGQVNSPLHF. Here the CDR3 DNA reads TGTGCCAGCAGCTGGGGACAGGTTAATTCACCCCTCCACTTT. This chain links TRBV2 with TRBJ1-6, with 8 positions matching TRBD1. In germline, CDR1 is SNHLY, CDR2 FYNNEI. The length of the CDR3 is 14 residues. V trimming: 6 bases; J trimming: 6 bases; junction bases outside the gene matches: 4.

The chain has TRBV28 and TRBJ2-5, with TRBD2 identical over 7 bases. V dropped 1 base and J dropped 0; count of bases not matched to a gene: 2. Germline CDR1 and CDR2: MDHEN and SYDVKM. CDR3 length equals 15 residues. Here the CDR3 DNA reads TGTGCCAGCAGTTTATCGGGGGGATACCAAGAGACCCAGTACTTC. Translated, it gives CASSLSGGYQETQYF.

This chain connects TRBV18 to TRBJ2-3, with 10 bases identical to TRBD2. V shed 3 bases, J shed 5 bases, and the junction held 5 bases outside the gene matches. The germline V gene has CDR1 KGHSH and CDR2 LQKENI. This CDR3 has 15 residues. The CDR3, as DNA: TGTGCCAGCTCACCCCCGGGACTAGCGCGAGATACGCAGTATTTT. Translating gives CASSPPGLARDTQYF.

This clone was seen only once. The chain's CDR3 is CASSRERVNTEAFF. CDR3 DNA sequence: TGTGCCAGTAGTCGGGAGAGGGTTAATACTGAAGCTTTCTTT. The chain couples TRBV19 to TRBJ1-1, with D unresolved. V was trimmed by 5 bases and J by 5 bases, leaving 15 bases between them. Germline CDR1 is LNHDA and CDR2 is SQIVND (reference sequence). The CDR3 is 14 amino acids.

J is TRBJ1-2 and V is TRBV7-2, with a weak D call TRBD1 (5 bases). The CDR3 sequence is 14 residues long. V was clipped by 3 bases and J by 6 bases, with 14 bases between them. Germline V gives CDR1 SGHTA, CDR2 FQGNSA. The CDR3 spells CASSFSGESDGYTF. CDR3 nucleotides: TGTGCCAGCAGCTTCTCGGGGGAGTCGGATGGCTACACCTTC.

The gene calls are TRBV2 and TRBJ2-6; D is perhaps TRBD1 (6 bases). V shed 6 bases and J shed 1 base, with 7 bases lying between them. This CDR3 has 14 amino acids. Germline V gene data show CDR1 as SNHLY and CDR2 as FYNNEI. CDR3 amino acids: CASRTGSGANVLTF. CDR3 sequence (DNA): TGTGCCAGCAGAACAGGGTCTGGGGCCAACGTCCTGACTTTC. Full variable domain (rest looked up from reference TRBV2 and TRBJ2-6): EPEVTQTPSHQVTQMGQEVILRCVPISNHLYFYWYRQILGQKVEFLVSFYNNEISEKSEIFDDQFSVERPDGSNFTLKIRSTKLEDSAMYFCASRTGSGANVLTFGAGSRLTVL.

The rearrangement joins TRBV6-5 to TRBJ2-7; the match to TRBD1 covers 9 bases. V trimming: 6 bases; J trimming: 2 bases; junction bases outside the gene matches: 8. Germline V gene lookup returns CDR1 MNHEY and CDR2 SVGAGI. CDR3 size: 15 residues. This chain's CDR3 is CASRYGQGPTYEQYF. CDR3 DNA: TGTGCCAGCAGGTATGGACAGGGGCCGACCTACGAGCAGTACTTC.

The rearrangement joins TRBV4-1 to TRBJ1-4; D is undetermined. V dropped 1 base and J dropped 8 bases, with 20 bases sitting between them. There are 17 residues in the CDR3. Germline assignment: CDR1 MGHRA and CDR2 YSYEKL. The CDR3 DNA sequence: TGCGCCAGCAGCCAAGGAGTGCCTGGGAGCGGGATGGAAAAACTGTTTTTT. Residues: CASSQGVPGSGMEKLFF.

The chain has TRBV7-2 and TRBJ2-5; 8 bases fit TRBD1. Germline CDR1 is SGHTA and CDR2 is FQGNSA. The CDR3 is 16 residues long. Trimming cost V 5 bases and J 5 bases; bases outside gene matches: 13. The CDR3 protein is CASSPEGPGGTETQYF. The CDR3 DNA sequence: TGTGCCAGCAGCCCCGAGGGCCCAGGGGGCACGGAGACCCAGTACTTC.